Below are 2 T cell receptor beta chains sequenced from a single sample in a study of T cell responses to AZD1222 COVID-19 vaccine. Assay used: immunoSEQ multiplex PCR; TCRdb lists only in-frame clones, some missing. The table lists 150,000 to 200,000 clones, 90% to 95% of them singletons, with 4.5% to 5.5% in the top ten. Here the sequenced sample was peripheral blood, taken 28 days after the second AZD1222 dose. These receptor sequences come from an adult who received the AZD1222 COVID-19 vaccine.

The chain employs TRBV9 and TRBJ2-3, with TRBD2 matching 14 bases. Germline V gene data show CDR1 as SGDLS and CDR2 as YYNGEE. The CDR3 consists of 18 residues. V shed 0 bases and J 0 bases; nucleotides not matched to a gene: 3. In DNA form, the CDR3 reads TGTGCCAGCAGCGTAGGACTAGCGGGAGGGCTCAGCACAGATACGCAGTATTTT. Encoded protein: CASSVGLAGGLSTDTQYF.

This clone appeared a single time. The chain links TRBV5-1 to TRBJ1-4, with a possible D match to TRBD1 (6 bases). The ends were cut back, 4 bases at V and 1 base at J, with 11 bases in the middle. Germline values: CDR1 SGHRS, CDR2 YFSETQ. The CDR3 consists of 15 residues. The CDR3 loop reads CASSPGALTNEKLFF. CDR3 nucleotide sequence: TGCGCCAGCAGCCCAGGGGCTCTAACTAATGAAAAACTGTTTTTT.